This TCR beta chain appears in the sequencing data of a study of blood T cell repertoires in COVID-19. About the study: The origin of the acute and convalescent COVID-19 samples was the United States, Italy and Spain.

Authors' data handling: From reference gene primer amplification, estimates of nucleated cell counts were derived. TCRdb's copy holds only in-frame clones and misses some; the assay was immunoSEQ multiplex PCR. D and trimming come from the DNA, and the V and J calls and clone size come from that table. The repertoire includes about 35,000 clones, 90% of them detected once, and 15% to 20% sits in the top ten. Sequencing used peripheral blood. The sequence came from a man older than 75 with acute or convalescent COVID-19.

The CDR3 DNA reads TGTGCCAGCAGCCAGGGGCGGGGCGAGCAGTACTTC. This encodes CASSQGRGEQYF. The rearrangement uses TRBV3-1 (or the pseudogene TRBV3-2) and TRBJ2-7; the D gene is possibly TRBD2 (6 bases). V shed 3 bases and J shed 6 bases, with 9 bases lying between them. The CDR3 contains 12 residues. Per the germline V gene, CDR1 is LGHDT and CDR2 is YNNKEL (reference sequence).